This entry is about one T cell receptor (beta chain). What it binds is unknown. The sample comes from a study of shared clonotypes between healthy human individuals. Whole-study findings and limits: Larger estimated richness was generally recorded for naive subsets relative to memory subsets. Researchers sampled blood only, noting tissue repertoires likely differ.

At a deep level, the assay was run. Template for every sorted-subset replicate PCR totaled approximately 0.2 ug DNA, roughly 30,000 T cell genomes. Repertoires were generated with immunoSEQ multiplex PCR, while TCRdb's copy carries only in-frame clones and drops some. The sample has about 2.3 million clones; 85% to 95% are singletons. The CDR3 has 18 residues. Germline V gene data show CDR1 as MDHEN and CDR2 as SYDVKM. Trimming removed 5 bases from V and 2 bases from J, with 21 bases in between. Sequencing was performed on naive CD4+ T cells from PBMCs. This sample's subset: CD45RA+ positively selected. This chain uses TRBV28 with TRBJ2-2, with D perhaps TRBD1 (6 bases). The receptor was isolated from a man aged 18 to 30 in good health. Some clones in this sample may be carry-over from other donors' samples. CDR3 nucleotide sequence: TGTGCCAGCAGTAGATCCTATGGGACAAGAATTAACACCGGGGAGCTGTTTTTT. Translated: CASSRSYGTRINTGELFF.